The next 16 T cell receptor beta chains were all read from a single sample in a study of T-cell memory formation after mild COVID-19. TCRdb processed the 5' RACE reads anew with MiXCR; each CDR3 protein has one entry. The table records about 400,000 distinct CDR3 sequences, 13% to 15% of them present only once. Specimen: PBMCs or a T cell subset sorted from them (not recorded which). These receptors came from a man aged 18 to 35 who had mild COVID-19 (a few samples of this study predate the infection). Cell type and time point are not known.

This clonotype was counted only a few times. J is TRBJ1-3 and V is TRBV10-3, with D hard to call. Per the germline V gene, CDR1 is ENHRY and CDR2 is SYGVKD. Deletions cut 7 bases from V and 0 bases from J, with 13 bases between. This CDR3 comprises 15 residues. The CDR3 coding sequence is TGTGCCATCAAAAACCCATCCAGCTCTGGAAACACCATATATTTT. It translates to CAIKNPSSSGNTIYF.

The chain is built from TRBV3-1 and TRBJ2-3; possible D gene TRBD2, 6 bases. The germline V gene has CDR1 LGHDT and CDR2 YNNKEL (reference sequence). The germline V and J ends were trimmed by 4 bases and 2 bases, with 16 bases remaining between them. This CDR3 region has 16 residues. The CDR3 spells CASSLYIAAVTDTQYF. The CDR3, as DNA: TGTGCCAGCAGCCTTTATATAGCGGCAGTCACAGATACGCAGTATTTT.

This clonotype was picked up a small number of times. The CDR3 sequence is CSARQRSLSYEQYF. CDR3 DNA: TGCAGTGCTCGACAGCGCAGCCTCTCCTACGAGCAGTACTTC. V and J are TRBV20-1 and TRBJ2-7; D may be TRBD1 (5 bases). This CDR3 spans 14 amino acids. Trimming left V 5 bases short and J 0 bases short, with 14 bases between. CDR1 and CDR2 from the germline V gene are DFQATT and SNEGSKA (reference sequence).

A few counts support this clonotype. The chain recombines TRBV18 with TRBJ1-2, with D unclear. This CDR3 is built from 13 residues. The germline CDR1 and CDR2 sequences are KGHSH and LQKENI. V lost 0 bases and J lost 2, with 4 bases in between. This chain's CDR3 is CASSPPQNYGYTF. The CDR3 DNA sequence: TGTGCCAGCTCACCACCCCAGAACTATGGCTACACCTTC.

V gene TRBV4-1 combines with J gene TRBJ1-2; 9 nucleotides match TRBD1. Per the germline V gene, CDR1 is MGHRA and CDR2 is YSYEKL. The CDR3 extends over 15 amino acids. V lost 4 bases and J lost 2; bases outside the gene matches: 5. CDR3 residues: CASSLGQGLNYGYTF. In DNA form, the CDR3 reads TGCGCCAGCAGCCTAGGACAGGGGCTAAACTATGGCTACACCTTC.

The chain employs TRBV20-1 and TRBJ1-1, with a tentative D call TRBD1 (5 bases). From germline, CDR1 is DFQATT and CDR2 SNEGSKA (reference sequence). The CDR3 length is 11 residues. Trimming took off 7 bases at V and 3 bases at J, with 9 bases between the two ends. The CDR3 DNA reads as TGCAGTGTTAAGGGGTACACTGAAGCTTTCTTT. Encoded protein: CSVKGYTEAFF.

This clonotype was counted between two and nine times. This chain links TRBV28 with TRBJ1-5, with D tentatively TRBD1 (6 bases). V shed 6 bases and J shed 0 bases, with 18 bases lying between them. Germline V gene lookup returns CDR1 MDHEN and CDR2 SYDVKM. The length of the CDR3 is 17 residues. The CDR3 region has the DNA TGTGCCAGCAGATTACAGGGAATCCGCGATAGCAATCAGCCCCAGCATTTT. This gives the protein CASRLQGIRDSNQPQHF. Variable domain in full (rest from reference TRBV28 and TRBJ1-5): DVKVTQSSRYLVKRTGEKVFLECVQDMDHENMFWYRQDPGLGLRLIYFSYDVKMKEKGDIPEGYSVSREKKERFSLILESASTNQTSMYLCASRLQGIRDSNQPQHFGDGTRLSIL.

The table lists this clonotype with a few counts. This rearrangement joins TRBV12-3 or TRBV12-4 to TRBJ1-4; D unresolved. V dropped 5 bases and J dropped 9 bases, with 7 bases sitting between them. This CDR3 comprises 11 residues. In nucleotides, the CDR3 is TGTGCCAGCAGTCCCGGAAAAAAACTGTTTTTT. Protein: CASSPGKKLFF.

This clonotype was counted many times. The rearrangement links TRBV29-1 to TRBJ2-5; D may be TRBD1 (5 bases). The CDR3 loop spans 13 amino acids. Germline lookup yields CDR1 SQVTM and CDR2 ANQGSEA. V lost 5 bases and J 0 bases, leaving 10 bases between the germline ends. CDR3 protein: CSVTRQNQETQYF. The CDR3 DNA reads TGCAGCGTTACAAGACAGAACCAAGAGACCCAGTACTTC.

This clonotype was detected ten times or more. The rearrangement joins TRBV4-1 to TRBJ2-6; D is unclear. The germline gives CDR1 MGHRA, CDR2 YSYEKL. This CDR3 comprises 16 residues. V gave up 0 bases and J gave up 0 bases, with 6 bases separating them. The CDR3 protein is CASSQDSASGANVLTF. The CDR3, as DNA: TGCGCCAGCAGCCAAGACTCGGCCTCTGGGGCCAACGTCCTGACTTTC.

This clonotype came up many times. The chain joins TRBV20-1 to TRBJ2-3, with 10 positions matching TRBD2. This CDR3 has 15 residues. The V gene end was trimmed by 6 bases and the J gene end by 6 bases; junction bases not matched to a gene: 12. In germline, CDR1 is DFQATT, CDR2 SNEGSKA (reference sequence). The CDR3 spells CSAPTASGGGDTQYF. In DNA, the CDR3 is TGCAGTGCCCCCACGGCTAGCGGGGGCGGCGATACGCAGTATTTT.

This clonotype has a handful of counts. The chain has TRBV15 and TRBJ2-5; weak D call: TRBD2 (5 bases). This CDR3 is 13 amino acids long. With 3 bases removed from V and 2 bases from J, the gap between germline ends came to 7 bases. CDR1 and CDR2 from the germline V gene are LNHNV and YYDKDF (reference sequence). The CDR3: CATSSRRQETQYF. The CDR3, as DNA: TGTGCCACCAGCAGCAGGAGGCAAGAGACCCAGTACTTC.

This chain joins TRBV20-1 and TRBJ2-2, with D possibly being TRBD1 (5 bases). V was pared by 3 bases and J by 6 bases, with 14 bases between. Germline V lookup: CDR1 DFQATT, CDR2 SNEGSKA (reference sequence). The CDR3 sequence is 14 residues long. In DNA form, the CDR3 reads TGCAGTGCTAGGTGGCAGGGCGGATCCGGGGAGCTGTTTTTT. Its protein is CSARWQGGSGELFF.

The sample holds many counts of this clonotype. This chain connects TRBV12-3 or TRBV12-4 to TRBJ1-2; 9 bases fit TRBD1. This CDR3 has 13 amino acids. Trimming cost V 6 bases and J 8 bases; bases outside gene matches: 7. DNA of the CDR3: TGTGCCAGCAGCACGGGACAGGGTGAGGGCTACACCTTC. Its protein product is CASSTGQGEGYTF.

Many counts were recorded for this clonotype. The chain joins TRBV12-3 or TRBV12-4 to TRBJ2-1, with 10 bases matching TRBD1. The CDR3 length is 15 residues. With 3 bases clipped from V and 7 bases from J, the junction kept 6 bases outside the gene matches. The chain's CDR3 is CASSFGRTGGNEQFF. In DNA, the CDR3 is TGTGCCAGCAGTTTTGGCCGGACAGGGGGGAATGAGCAGTTCTTC.

This sequence joins TRBV20-1 and TRBJ1-2; perhaps TRBD1 as D (6 bases). V lost 6 bases and J 3 bases, leaving 17 bases between the germline ends. Germline CDR1 reads DFQATT; CDR2 reads SNEGSKA (reference sequence). CDR3 length: 14 residues. Here the CDR3 reads CSAIPSGGHYGYTF. CDR3 sequence (DNA): TGCAGTGCCATCCCTTCGGGGGGCCACTATGGCTACACCTTC.